The next 30 T cell receptor beta chains were all read from a single sample in a study of PD-1 blockade in classical Hodgkin lymphoma. TCRdb's table, derived via immunoSEQ multiplex PCR, lists solely in-frame clones and lacks some. The sample lists just under 45,000 clones, under 75% occurring once. All patients experienced relapse after autologous stem cell transplantation, and brentuximab vedotin exposure was variable. Specimen: peripheral blood mononuclear cells (PBMCs), collected before the second cycle of nivolumab. Receptor source: a human donor with classical Hodgkin lymphoma.

The chain recombines TRBV7-9 with TRBJ2-5; 13 bases match TRBD2. The CDR3 loop spans 17 amino acids. CDR1 and CDR2 (germline): SEHNR, FQNEAQ (reference sequence). The J segment lost 3 bases and the V segment lost 5 bases, leaving 9 bases of the junction unmatched. The CDR3 sequence: CASSADRTSGGEETQYF. The CDR3, as DNA: TGTGCCAGCAGCGCAGACAGGACTAGCGGGGGCGAAGAGACCCAGTACTTC.

The rearrangement links TRBV9 to TRBJ2-3; D ambiguous. Trimming took 0 bases from V and 5 from J, leaving 16 bases between them. The CDR3 runs to 16 residues. The germline V gene has CDR1 SGDLS and CDR2 YYNGEE. The CDR3 protein is CASSVGPGNSRDTQYF. CDR3 in DNA: TGTGCCAGCAGCGTAGGTCCGGGTAACAGTAGAGATACGCAGTATTTT. Full variable domain (outside the CDR3, taken from reference TRBV9 and TRBJ2-3): DSGVTQTPKHLITATGQRVTLRCSPRSGDLSVYWYQQSLDQGLQFLIQYYNGEERAKGNILERFSAQQFPDLHSELNLSSLELGDSALYFCASSVGPGNSRDTQYFGPGTRLTVL.

This clone was picked up a small number of times. The J gene is TRBJ2-7, the V gene TRBV19; 8 bases agree with TRBD1. J lost 5 bases, V lost 9 bases, and 12 bases had no gene match. Germline-derived CDR1 and CDR2 are LNHDA and SQIVND (reference sequence). This CDR3 has 14 residues. CDR3 amino acids: CASAKTGEIDEQYF. As DNA, the CDR3 is TGTGCCAGCGCGAAGACAGGGGAGATCGACGAGCAGTACTTC.

The chain joins TRBV7-6 to TRBJ2-1; D is possibly TRBD1 (5 bases). The CDR3 extends over 14 amino acids. V was shortened by 2 bases and J by 6 bases, with 11 bases between the two germline ends. Germline V gene sequence: CDR1 SGHVS, CDR2 FNYEAQ. In nucleotides, the CDR3 is TGTGCCAGCAGCTTACCAGGGTCGGCCAATGAGCAGTTCTTC. Residues: CASSLPGSANEQFF.

This clone has only a few counts. This chain joins TRBV28 and TRBJ2-2, with a tentative D call TRBD2 (5 bases). Trimming removed 3 bases from V and 3 bases from J, with 11 bases in between. Germline CDR1 and CDR2: MDHEN and SYDVKM. The CDR3 consists of 15 residues. CDR3 residues: CASSFSVGDTGELFF. CDR3 DNA sequence: TGTGCCAGCAGTTTTAGCGTAGGAGACACCGGGGAGCTGTTTTTT.

This chain connects TRBV7-2 to TRBJ1-2; 7 bases are shared with TRBD1. This CDR3 has 14 amino acids. Unmatched junction bases numbered 10, after V lost 5 bases and J lost 7 bases. Germline assignment: CDR1 SGHTA and CDR2 FQGNSA. The CDR3 DNA is TGTGCCAGCAGCCCACGGACAGGAGAGGGTGGCTACACCTTC. Its protein is CASSPRTGEGGYTF.

V gene TRBV7-6 combines with J gene TRBJ1-3, with a weak D call TRBD1 (5 bases). Germline loops: CDR1 SGHVS, CDR2 FNYEAQ. CDR3 length: 16 residues. V shed 5 bases and J shed 2 bases, with 16 bases lying between them. The CDR3 region is CASSRGRVVAGNTIYF. CDR3 sequence (DNA): TGTGCCAGCAGCCGTGGCAGGGTAGTAGCTGGAAACACCATATATTTT.

The chain combines TRBV7-2 with TRBJ2-7; 13 bases match TRBD2. The length of the CDR3 is 19 residues. Germline CDR1 SGHTA, CDR2 FQGNSA. Trimming cost V 1 base and J 2 bases; bases outside gene matches: 11. CDR3 in DNA: TGTGCCAGCAGCTTAGGAACCCGCCTACTAGCGGGAGGGCCCTACGAGCAGTACTTC. This codes for CASSLGTRLLAGGPYEQYF.

This clone was recorded once. The chain recombines TRBV19 with TRBJ2-2, with D possibly being TRBD2 (7 bases). Germline V gives CDR1 LNHDA, CDR2 SQIVND (reference sequence). V lost 2 bases and J lost 3, with 16 bases in between. This CDR3 is built from 17 residues. The CDR3 coding sequence is TGTGCCAGTAGTATAATGGGGGGGCTAGCGGACACCGGGGAGCTGTTTTTT. Protein: CASSIMGGLADTGELFF.

The chain uses TRBV5-6 and TRBJ1-2; 7 nucleotides agree with TRBD1. The CDR3 covers 17 residues. V gave up 6 bases and J gave up 5 bases; unmatched junction bases: 19. Germline-derived CDR1 and CDR2 are SGHDT and YYEEEE. CDR3 amino acids: CASTPLKERTGRYGYTF. Written as DNA, the CDR3 is TGTGCCAGCACCCCTCTTAAGGAGCGGACAGGACGGTATGGCTACACCTTC.

This sequence joins TRBV6-1 and TRBJ2-1; TRBD2 is a possible D gene (5 bases). With 7 bases removed from V and 6 bases from J, the gap between germline ends came to 13 bases. CDR3 length: 13 residues. The germline V gene encodes CDR1 MNHNS and CDR2 SASEGT. The DNA for the CDR3 is TGTGCCAGCATCCCCGCGGCGGGCAATGAGCAGTTCTTC. Residues: CASIPAAGNEQFF.

The gene calls are TRBV19 and TRBJ1-5; 7 bases match TRBD1. There are 15 residues in the CDR3. Germline assignment: CDR1 LNHDA and CDR2 SQIVND (reference sequence). Trimming removed 6 bases from V and 0 bases from J; junction bases left unmatched: 5. The CDR3: CASRTGRNSNQPQHF. The CDR3 coding sequence is TGTGCCAGTAGGACAGGGCGCAATAGCAATCAGCCCCAGCATTTT. Looking up the rest from reference TRBV19 and TRBJ1-5 gives the full variable domain: DGGITQSPKYLFRKEGQNVTLSCEQNLNHDAMYWYRQDPGQGLRLIYYSQIVNDFQKGDIAEGYSVSREKKESFPLTVTSAQKNPTAFYLCASRTGRNSNQPQHFGDGTRLSIL.

The chain recombines TRBV4-3 with TRBJ2-5; D unresolved. Germline V lookup: CDR1 LGHNA, CDR2 YSLEER. V lost 4 bases and J lost 5, with 11 bases in between. The CDR3 totals 13 residues. CDR3 DNA: TGCGCCAGCAGCCCTCAGTCATTTGAGACCCAGTACTTC. The encoded protein is CASSPQSFETQYF.

This clone was observed once. The chain is built from TRBV5-4 and TRBJ1-5, with 9 positions matching TRBD1. The CDR3 has 15 amino acids. Germline CDR1 is SGHNT and CDR2 is YYREEE (reference sequence). The V gene end was trimmed by 3 bases and the J gene end by 4 bases; junction bases not matched to a gene: 5. The CDR3 bases are TGTGCCAGCAGCTGGGGACAGGGCGTTAATCAGCCCCAGCATTTT. Protein product: CASSWGQGVNQPQHF.

The CDR3 DNA sequence: TGTGCCAGTAGTATAGCCGGGACACTAAATCAGCCCCAGCATTTT. Translated: CASSIAGTLNQPQHF. The V and J genes are TRBV19 and TRBJ1-5; a weak D match, TRBD1 (6 bases). The length of the CDR3 is 15 residues. Between the trimmed V and J ends, which lost 1 base and 4 bases, there was a span of 11 bases. Germline loops: CDR1 LNHDA, CDR2 SQIVND (reference sequence).

The gene calls are TRBV29-1 and TRBJ2-1, with 9 bases matching TRBD2. CDR3 length: 15 residues. Germline assignment: CDR1 SQVTM and CDR2 ANQGSEA. The J segment lost 3 bases and the V segment lost 3 bases, leaving 6 bases of the junction unmatched. CDR3 amino acids: CSVDQRGEYYNEQFF. CDR3 nucleotide sequence: TGCAGCGTTGATCAGCGGGGGGAATACTACAATGAGCAGTTCTTC.

The V and J genes are TRBV6-1 and TRBJ1-4, with D tentatively TRBD1 (6 bases). This CDR3 is 15 amino acids long. V gave up 2 bases and J gave up 8 bases, with 15 bases separating them. Germline loops: CDR1 MNHNS, CDR2 SASEGT. CDR3 sequence (DNA): TGTGCCAGCAGTGAACGGGGGTCAACAGGGGAAAAACTGTTTTTT. The encoded protein is CASSERGSTGEKLFF.

DNA of the CDR3: TGTGCCAGCAGCTCGGGACAGGGGACCCACTATGGCTACACCTTC. This codes for CASSSGQGTHYGYTF. The chain has TRBV7-9 and TRBJ1-2; 10 bases agree with TRBD1. Germline V gene sequence: CDR1 SEHNR, CDR2 FQNEAQ (reference sequence). V was clipped by 4 bases and J by 3 bases; unmatched bases: 5. This CDR3 has 15 residues. Using reference TRBV7-9 and TRBJ1-2 for the parts outside the CDR3, the full variable domain is DTGVSQNPRHKITKRGQNVTFRCDPISEHNRLYWYRQTLGQGPEFLTYFQNEAQLEKSRLLSDRFSAERPKGSFSTLEIQRTEQGDSAMYLCASSSGQGTHYGYTFGSGTRLTVV.

This chain joins TRBV10-3 and TRBJ1-6, with 10 bases that match TRBD1. The ends lost 6 bases at V and 7 bases at J; junction bases unmatched: 6. Germline CDR1 is ENHRY and CDR2 is SYGVKD. There are 15 residues in the CDR3. The DNA of the CDR3 is TGTGCCATCAGACGGGACAGGGGCCCGAATTCACCCCTCCACTTT. Amino acid sequence: CAIRRDRGPNSPLHF.

This clone was counted a few times. The chain carries TRBV30 and TRBJ1-2; D gene uncertain. The V gene lost 0 bases and the J gene lost 4 bases, with 6 bases spanning the gap. The CDR3 sequence is 12 residues long. Germline assignment: CDR1 GTSNPN and CDR2 SVGIG (reference sequence). The CDR3 coding sequence is TGTGCCTGGAGTGTACTGGCCTATGGCTACACCTTC. Amino acids: CAWSVLAYGYTF. The complete variable domain, with remaining parts taken from reference TRBV30 and TRBJ1-2, reads SQTIHQWPATLVQPVGSPLSLECTVEGTSNPNLYWYRQAAGRGLQLLFYSVGIGQISSEVPQNLSASRPQDRQFILSSKKLLLSDSGFYLCAWSVLAYGYTFGSGTRLTVV.

This clone was detected only once. The J gene is TRBJ1-1, the V gene TRBV19, with D unclear. The V and J ends lost 1 base and 1 base respectively, with 7 bases between them. Germline values: CDR1 LNHDA, CDR2 SQIVND (reference sequence). The CDR3 sequence is 14 residues long. The DNA of the CDR3 is TGTGCCAGTAGTATAGTGAAGGGGAACACTGAAGCTTTCTTT. Translating it yields CASSIVKGNTEAFF.

J is TRBJ1-5 and V is TRBV7-8; no reliable D call. The ends were cut back, 5 bases at V and 3 bases at J, with 17 bases in the middle. Germline V gives CDR1 SGHVS, CDR2 FQNEAQ. CDR3 length: 16 residues. For the CDR3, the DNA is TGTGCCAGCAGCCCCAAGAACCGGGCTCCCAATCAGCCCCAGCATTTT. This sequence encodes CASSPKNRAPNQPQHF.

This chain links TRBV7-9 with TRBJ2-1; no clear D. CDR1 and CDR2 from the germline V gene are SEHNR and FQNEAQ (reference sequence). The length of the CDR3 is 12 residues. The V and J ends lost 6 bases and 8 bases respectively, with 11 bases between them. The CDR3 nucleotides are TGTGCCAGCAGTTTTAAAGTCCATGAGCAGTTCTTC. It encodes CASSFKVHEQFF.

This clone was seen only once. The rearrangement links TRBV5-4 to TRBJ1-1; TRBD1 is a possible D gene (6 bases). This CDR3 contains 15 residues. Germline CDR1 and CDR2: SGHNT and YYREEE (reference sequence). Trimming shortened V by 2 bases and J by 3 bases, and 14 bases separated the two germline ends. The CDR3 loop is CASSFRDGGHTEAFF. Here the CDR3 DNA reads TGTGCCAGCAGCTTCCGGGACGGGGGCCACACTGAAGCTTTCTTT.

The chain uses TRBV4-3 and TRBJ2-5, with 7 bases that match TRBD1. The junction had 10 bases not matched to a gene; V was cut back by 0 bases and J by 6 bases. CDR1 is LGHNA and CDR2 is YSLEER in the germline V gene. The CDR3 runs 16 residues. The CDR3 sequence: CASSQDWDSPPQTQYF. The CDR3 nucleotides are TGCGCCAGCAGCCAAGATTGGGACAGCCCTCCACAGACCCAGTACTTC.

The chain recombines TRBV7-9 with TRBJ2-5, with unresolved D. Looked up from germline, CDR1 is SEHNR and CDR2 is FQNEAQ (reference sequence). CDR3 length: 14 amino acids. Deletions cut 2 bases from V and 3 bases from J, with 10 bases between. CDR3 residues: CASSLTLGEETQYF. The CDR3 DNA is TGTGCCAGCAGCTTAACCCTCGGAGAAGAGACCCAGTACTTC.

The chain has TRBV30 and TRBJ2-5, with D tentatively TRBD1 or TRBD2 (5 bases each). This CDR3 contains 12 residues. V lost 5 bases, J lost 1 base, and 8 bases lay in between. In germline, CDR1 is GTSNPN, CDR2 SVGIG (reference sequence). The CDR3 nucleotides read TGTGCCTGGGGGACGTTCCAAGAGACCCAGTACTTC. It encodes CAWGTFQETQYF.

The V and J genes are TRBV18 and TRBJ1-5, with 8 bases aligning to TRBD1. The CDR3 contains 14 residues. CDR1 is KGHSH and CDR2 is LQKENI in the germline V gene. The trim removed 2 bases at V and 5 bases at J, leaving 2 bases unmatched. For the CDR3, the DNA is TGTGCCAGCTCACCATTACAGGGGGATCAGCCCCAGCATTTT. The encoded protein is CASSPLQGDQPQHF.

As DNA, the CDR3 is TGTGCCTGGAGTGGGATACTAGCGGGGGTCACAGATACGCAGTATTTT. It yields the protein CAWSGILAGVTDTQYF. J is TRBJ2-3 and V is TRBV30, with TRBD2 matching over 11 bases. The CDR3 totals 16 residues. Trimming at V came to 1 base and at J to 2 bases, leaving 5 bases not matched to a gene. CDR1 is GTSNPN and CDR2 is SVGIG in the germline V gene (reference sequence). Full variable domain (missing parts from reference TRBV30 and TRBJ2-3): SQTIHQWPATLVQPVGSPLSLECTVEGTSNPNLYWYRQAAGRGLQLLFYSVGIGQISSEVPQNLSASRPQDRQFILSSKKLLLSDSGFYLCAWSGILAGVTDTQYFGPGTRLTVL.

The V gene is TRBV7-6, the J gene TRBJ2-7; the match to TRBD2 covers 10 bases. Trimming took 5 bases from V and 3 from J; bases not matched to a gene: 10. The CDR3 is 16 amino acids. Germline V gene lookup returns CDR1 SGHVS and CDR2 FNYEAQ. The CDR3 sequence: CASSLPPAGGGYEQYF. The CDR3 DNA sequence: TGTGCCAGCAGCCTACCTCCAGCGGGGGGGGGCTACGAGCAGTACTTC.